This T cell receptor beta chain was profiled in a study of blood T cell repertoires in COVID-19. Overall study context: Samples representing acute and convalescent COVID-19 were sourced from the United States, Italy and Spain. PBMCs, B-cell-depleted T cells, or T cells were the source of the cDNA or gDNA that made up the material.

In the study's own analysis: Researchers report that nucleated cell counts were estimated from reference gene primer amplification. Data came from immunoSEQ multiplex PCR; TCRdb stores just in-frame clones and leaves some out. The V and J calls and the clone size are those of that table, but D and trimming were determined from the DNA. The data contain around 200,000 clones, 80% to 90% of them singletons. Material for sequencing was peripheral blood. This TCR derives from a man younger than 35 with active or convalescent COVID-19.

CDR3 residues: CASSFSGFDGDIQYF. The DNA for the CDR3 is TGCGCCAGCAGCTTTTCAGGGTTCGATGGAGACATTCAGTACTTC. This chain joins TRBV5-1 and TRBJ2-4; possible D gene TRBD1, 5 bases. Germline assignment: CDR1 SGHRS and CDR2 YFSETQ. The CDR3 is 15 amino acids. The V end was cut by 2 bases, the J end by 8 bases, with 17 bases between.